This entry concerns a single T cell receptor beta chain. The data stem from a study of technical replicates of blood from several donors. Measured with immunoSEQ multiplex PCR; TCRdb has only the in-frame clones, and not every one. Here the sample spans about 64,000 clones, 75% to 90% being singletons. The germline V gene encodes CDR1 SGHTA and CDR2 FQGTGA. This CDR3 has 14 residues. Trimming took 0 bases from V and 5 from J; bases not matched to a gene: 2. V and J are TRBV7-3 and TRBJ2-7, with 9 bases aligning to TRBD1. Sequenced: PBMCs. The clonotype originates from a human donor in good health. Some clones in this sample may be carry-over from other donors' samples. CDR3 amino acids: CASSLTGQGHEQYF. CDR3 sequence (DNA): TGTGCCAGCAGCTTAACGGGACAGGGCCACGAGCAGTACTTC. The complete variable domain, with remaining parts taken from reference TRBV7-3 and TRBJ2-7, reads GAGVSQTPSNKVTEKGKYVELRCDPISGHTALYWYRQSLGQGPEFLIYFQGTGAADDSGLPNDRFFAVRPEGSVSTLKIQRTERGDSAVYLCASSLTGQGHEQYFGPGTRLTVT.